This T cell receptor (beta chain) was profiled in a study of blood T cell repertoires in COVID-19. Overall study context: COVID-19 samples, acute and convalescent, were from the United States, Italy and Spain. T cells, B-cell-depleted T cells, or PBMCs provided the cDNA or gDNA that served as material.

How the authors handled the data: Counts of nucleated cells, estimated from reference gene primer amplification, were obtained. Measured with immunoSEQ multiplex PCR; TCRdb has only the in-frame clones, and not every one. That table supplies the V and J calls and clone size; D and trimming were determined from the DNA. The repertoire holds some 260,000 clones, with 65% to 80% as singletons. The V gene's germline CDR1 is MDHEN and CDR2 SYDVKM. The V end lost 6 bases, the J end lost 1 base, and 12 bases lay between the germline ends. This CDR3 is 14 amino acids long. This rearrangement joins TRBV28 to TRBJ1-2, with D hard to call. Material: peripheral blood. This receptor was identified in a woman between 40 and 55 years old with active or convalescent COVID-19. CDR3 protein: CASRPAGDNYGYTF. The CDR3 bases are TGTGCCAGCAGGCCCGCCGGGGATAACTATGGCTACACCTTC.